These 32 T cell receptor beta chains came from one sample sequenced in a study of a mutant IDH1 vaccine in newly diagnosed glioma. Assay used: immunoSEQ multiplex PCR; TCRdb lists only in-frame clones, some missing. Here the sample spans tens of thousands of clones, around 83% being singletons. No antigen has been identified for these receptors. Noted time point: week 47, end of study. What each vaccine dose contained was 300 ug of mutant IDH1 20-mer peptide, accompanied by topical imiquimod. Sequencing was performed on PBMCs, taken from a glioma patient whose treatment included an IDH1 peptide vaccine. These receptors were taken from a woman aged 45-60 years with glioma.

This chain connects TRBV7-2 to TRBJ1-5; the D gene is possibly TRBD1 (5 bases). Germline CDR1 reads SGHTA; CDR2 reads FQGNSA. The CDR3 covers 14 residues. V lost 1 base, J lost 7 bases, and 11 bases lay in between. In DNA, the CDR3 is TGTGCCAGCAGCTTAGAGGAGTGGGGGCAGCCCCAGCATTTT. Translation: CASSLEEWGQPQHF.

The chain has TRBV25-1 and TRBJ2-3, with 10 bases matching TRBD2. Germline V gene data show CDR1 as MGHDK and CDR2 as SYGVNS. The CDR3 has 14 amino acids. J was trimmed by 1 base and V by 7 bases; bases with no gene match: 2. CDR3 bases: TGTGCCAGCAAGCTAGCGGGGGGCACAGATACGCAGTATTTT. Translating it yields CASKLAGGTDTQYF.

About this clone: The identical CDR3 is also encoded by other nucleotide sequences in the sample. The V and J genes are TRBV5-1 and TRBJ1-1, with 7 bases identical to TRBD1. The junction had 3 bases not matched to a gene; V was cut back by 0 bases and J by 1 base. The CDR3 runs 15 residues. Germline V gene sequence: CDR1 SGHRS, CDR2 YFSETQ. As DNA, the CDR3 is TGCGCCAGCAGCTTGGGACAGGGCGAGAACACTGAAGCTTTCTTT. Amino acids: CASSLGQGENTEAFF.

The chain links TRBV5-1 to TRBJ1-4; D ambiguous. From germline, CDR1 is SGHRS and CDR2 YFSETQ. This CDR3 is built from 15 residues. V was shortened by 8 bases and J by 5 bases, with 19 bases between the two germline ends. CDR3 amino acids: CASKLPRTQNEKLFF. CDR3 in DNA: TGCGCCAGTAAACTCCCCCGCACCCAAAATGAAAAACTGTTTTTT. The full variable domain, its missing parts supplied by reference TRBV5-1 and TRBJ1-4, is KAGVTQTPRYLIKTRGQQVTLSCSPISGHRSVSWYQQTPGQGLQFLFEYFSETQRNKGNFPGRFSGRQFSNSRSEMNVSTLELGDSALYLCASKLPRTQNEKLFFGSGTQLSVL.

V usage is TRBV6-1 and J usage is TRBJ2-2; no clear D gene. V was cut by 2 bases and J by 1 base, with 11 bases left in between. Germline V gene lookup returns CDR1 MNHNS and CDR2 SASEGT. This CDR3 has 16 amino acids. CDR3 sequence (DNA): TGTGCCAGCAGTGAAATGGTTGGCCTGAACACCGGGGAGCTGTTTTTT. Translation gives CASSEMVGLNTGELFF.

The chain employs TRBV30 and TRBJ2-7; D might be TRBD1 or TRBD2, each matching 5 bases. V was cut by 1 base and J by 6 bases, with 16 bases left in between. Germline-derived CDR1 and CDR2 are GTSNPN and SVGIG (reference sequence). This CDR3 has 14 amino acids. Written as DNA, the CDR3 is TGTGCCTGGAGTGCGGGACGGGCCCCGAGCGAGCAGTACTTC. It is translated as CAWSAGRAPSEQYF.

The chain carries TRBV6-1 and TRBJ1-5; TRBD1 is a possible D gene (5 bases). The germline CDR1 and CDR2 sequences are MNHNS and SASEGT. V was clipped by 11 bases and J by 4 bases, with 21 bases between them. The CDR3 covers 15 residues. This chain's CDR3 is CAADTEGVKNQPQHF. As DNA, the CDR3 is TGTGCCGCGGATACAGAAGGGGTTAAAAATCAGCCCCAGCATTTT.

The chain joins TRBV7-6 to TRBJ1-6; 11 bases are shared with TRBD1. Germline loops: CDR1 SGHVS, CDR2 FNYEAQ. V lost 1 base, J lost 4 bases, and 6 bases stayed unmatched. The CDR3 extends over 18 amino acids. As DNA, the CDR3 is TGTGCCAGCAGCTTAGATGCGGGACAGGGGGGGTATAATTCACCCCTCCACTTT. It is translated as CASSLDAGQGGYNSPLHF.

The V and J genes are TRBV19 and TRBJ1-5; TRBD1 might be the D (6 bases). Germline lookup yields CDR1 LNHDA and CDR2 SQIVND (reference sequence). Between the trimmed V and J ends, which lost 7 bases and 5 bases, there was a span of 15 bases. The length of the CDR3 is 14 residues. CDR3 sequence (DNA): TGTGCCAGTACCGGGAGCGGGGGGCATCAGCCCCAGCATTTT. It codes for CASTGSGGHQPQHF.

This clone occurred a few times. The genes are TRBV4-2 and TRBJ1-1, with D unclear. This CDR3 has 13 amino acids. Trimming took 4 bases from V and 4 from J, leaving 10 bases between them. Germline V gene sequence: CDR1 LGHNA, CDR2 YNFKEQ. Here the CDR3 DNA reads TGTGCCAGCAGCCTCGATTCGAGCACTGAAGCTTTCTTT. It yields the protein CASSLDSSTEAFF.

The chain employs TRBV4-1 and TRBJ2-1; 12 bases fit TRBD2. This CDR3 region has 19 residues. Germline V CDR1 and CDR2: MGHRA, YSYEKL. With 4 bases clipped from V and 4 bases from J, the junction kept 14 bases outside the gene matches. The CDR3 DNA reads as TGCGCCAGCAGCCGGGGACTAGCGGGCTTAACATCTGAATACAATGAGCAGTTCTTC. Amino acids: CASSRGLAGLTSEYNEQFF.

As DNA, the CDR3 is TGTGCCAGCAGCTTAGCTCAATGGGGGCTGGGTGGAAACACCATATATTTT. Amino acid sequence: CASSLAQWGLGGNTIYF. The chain links TRBV7-8 to TRBJ1-3; D might be TRBD1 (6 bases). CDR3 length equals 17 residues. Trimming took off 0 bases at V and 3 bases at J, with 15 bases between the two ends. Germline V CDR1 and CDR2: SGHVS, FQNEAQ. The full variable domain, with the rest looked up from reference TRBV7-8 and TRBJ1-3, is GAGVSQSPRYKVAKRGQDVALRCDPISGHVSLFWYQQALGQGPEFLTYFQNEAQLDKSGLPSDRFFAERPEGSVSTLKIQRTQQEDSAVYLCASSLAQWGLGGNTIYFGEGSWLTVV.

The chain uses TRBV7-6 and TRBJ1-1; no reliable D call. The CDR3 covers 15 residues. Trimming removed 3 bases at V and 0 bases at J, with 11 bases between. CDR1 and CDR2 from the germline V gene are SGHVS and FNYEAQ. For the CDR3, the DNA is TGTGCCAGCAGCTTCGGCAGTATCATGAACACTGAAGCTTTCTTT. Translating it yields CASSFGSIMNTEAFF.

This chain joins TRBV6-6 and TRBJ2-5; 7 nucleotides line up with TRBD1. The CDR3 is 11 amino acids. With V trimmed by 6 bases and J by 10 bases, 5 bases remained unmatched. Germline lookup yields CDR1 MNHNY and CDR2 SVGAGI (reference sequence). The CDR3 sequence is CASRGDRVQYF. CDR3 sequence (DNA): TGTGCCAGCAGGGGTGACAGGGTCCAGTACTTC.

The DNA of the CDR3 is TGTGCCAGCAGCTTGGAGGGTTATAATTCACCCCTCCACTTT. It codes for CASSLEGYNSPLHF. The chain combines TRBV5-4 with TRBJ1-6; D unresolved. CDR1 is SGHNT, CDR2 YYREEE, per germline (reference sequence). Trimming left V 0 bases short and J 4 bases short, with 5 bases between. The CDR3 spans 14 residues.

This clone was counted a single time. This chain uses TRBV5-5 with TRBJ2-7; possible D gene TRBD1, 6 bases. V was clipped by 0 bases and J by 3 bases, with 10 bases between them. CDR3 length equals 14 residues. Per the germline V gene, CDR1 is SGHKS and CDR2 is YYEKEE (reference sequence). CDR3 bases: TGTGCCAGCAGCTTGGGACAGGTCGTCTACGAGCAGTACTTC. Its protein product is CASSLGQVVYEQYF.

The chain's CDR3 is CASSPIGLSTETQYF. DNA for the CDR3: TGTGCCAGCAGTCCTATCGGTCTCAGCACAGAGACCCAGTACTTC. V and J are TRBV27 and TRBJ2-5, with D hard to call. V was clipped by 5 bases and J by 4 bases, with 17 bases between them. CDR3 length equals 15 residues. From germline, CDR1 is MNHEY and CDR2 SMNVEV (reference sequence).

The chain combines TRBV5-6 with TRBJ1-4; no clear D gene. Germline assignment: CDR1 SGHDT and CDR2 YYEEEE. The V end lost 4 bases, the J end lost 11 bases, and 9 bases lay between the germline ends. The CDR3 length is 11 residues. The CDR3 DNA reads TGTGCCAGCAGCCGGGGAGCTAAACTGTTTTTT. Translation: CASSRGAKLFF.

The J gene is TRBJ1-2, the V gene TRBV5-1, with D possibly TRBD1 on 5 matching bases. This CDR3 has 15 residues. Germline V gene data show CDR1 as SGHRS and CDR2 as YFSETQ. Trimming left V 4 bases short and J 4 bases short, with 17 bases between. The DNA for the CDR3 is TGCGCCAGCAGCGCAAATCTCGGGACGGCCTATGGCTACACCTTC. This gives the protein CASSANLGTAYGYTF.

The J gene is TRBJ1-5, the V gene TRBV2, with 8 positions matching TRBD1. CDR3 length equals 14 residues. Germline CDR1 reads SNHLY; CDR2 reads FYNNEI. Germline trimming cut 6 bases from V and 6 bases from J; bases unmatched to any gene: 7. CDR3 region: CASRGQVDGQPQHF. The CDR3 DNA reads as TGTGCCAGCAGGGGACAGGTCGATGGTCAGCCCCAGCATTTT. The entire variable domain, with the rest obtained from reference TRBV2 and TRBJ1-5, is as follows: EPEVTQTPSHQVTQMGQEVILRCVPISNHLYFYWYRQILGQKVEFLVSFYNNEISEKSEIFDDQFSVERPDGSNFTLKIRSTKLEDSAMYFCASRGQVDGQPQHFGDGTRLSIL.

This sequence joins TRBV6-5 and TRBJ2-2; D may match TRBD1 or TRBD2 (5 bases each). The CDR3 is 12 residues long. The V end was cut by 2 bases, the J end by 9 bases, with 7 bases between. CDR1 is MNHEY and CDR2 is SVGAGI in the germline V gene. Here the CDR3 reads CASSYGGRELFF. The CDR3 DNA reads TGTGCCAGCAGTTACGGGGGTCGGGAGCTGTTTTTT.

The chain recombines TRBV5-1 with TRBJ2-3, with no clear D. Per germline, CDR1 SGHRS and CDR2 YFSETQ. There are 14 residues in the CDR3. The V end lost 0 bases, the J end lost 4 bases, and 9 bases lay between the germline ends. In DNA form, the CDR3 reads TGCGCCAGCAGCTTGGGATACGAGTCAGATACGCAGTATTTT. This encodes CASSLGYESDTQYF. The variable domain in full, with the rest retrieved from reference TRBV5-1 and TRBJ2-3, is KAGVTQTPRYLIKTRGQQVTLSCSPISGHRSVSWYQQTPGQGLQFLFEYFSETQRNKGNFPGRFSGRQFSNSRSEMNVSTLELGDSALYLCASSLGYESDTQYFGPGTRLTVL.

The chain links TRBV14 to TRBJ1-3; a possible D gene is TRBD1 (5 bases). CDR1 and CDR2 from the germline V gene are SGHDN and FVKESK. Trimming cost V 4 bases and J 2 bases, with 15 bases left between them. The CDR3 has 16 amino acids. The CDR3 is CASSLGGTVTGNTIYF. CDR3 sequence (DNA): TGTGCCAGCAGCCTTGGCGGGACGGTGACTGGAAACACCATATATTTT.

The chain joins TRBV15 to TRBJ2-5, with unresolved D. Trimming took 0 bases from V and 7 from J, leaving 15 bases between them. Germline assignment: CDR1 LNHNV and CDR2 YYDKDF (reference sequence). The CDR3 is 15 residues long. The CDR3 bases are TGTGCCACCAGCAGAGACTTTCGCAGTGTCGGGACCCAGTACTTC. This encodes CATSRDFRSVGTQYF.

This clone appeared a single time. The junction departs from the called germline gene at one end, perhaps through a read error. This sequence joins TRBV10-3 and TRBJ1-5, with D unclear. The CDR3 spans 12 residues. CDR1 ENHRY and CDR2 SYGVKD come from the germline V gene. As DNA, the CDR3 is TGTGCCAGCAGTTACGCCAATCAGCCCCAGCATTTT. This encodes CASSYANQPQHF.

The rearrangement uses TRBV12-5 and TRBJ1-1; D possibly corresponds to TRBD1 (5 bases). The V and J ends lost 3 bases and 5 bases respectively, with 10 bases between them. Per germline, CDR1 LGHNT and CDR2 FRNRAP. The CDR3 consists of 13 residues. In DNA, the CDR3 is TGTGCTAGTGGTTTCTGGGGGGATACTGAAGCTTTCTTT. Translated, it gives CASGFWGDTEAFF.

This chain uses TRBV6-6 with TRBJ1-1; D might be TRBD1 (5 bases). Trimming took off 2 bases at V and 0 bases at J, with 13 bases between the two ends. Germline V gives CDR1 MNHNY, CDR2 SVGAGI (reference sequence). This CDR3 contains 16 residues. The DNA for the CDR3 is TGTGCCAGCAGTTACCCACCGGGGGGGTTGAACACTGAAGCTTTCTTT. This gives the protein CASSYPPGGLNTEAFF.

This rearrangement joins TRBV7-6 to TRBJ1-6; TRBD1 matches 8 bases. This CDR3 comprises 15 residues. The germline V gene has CDR1 SGHVS and CDR2 FNYEAQ. J lost 13 bases, V lost 1 base, and 9 bases had no gene match. CDR3 sequence reads: CASSLGQGPPDPLHF. CDR3 coding DNA: TGTGCCAGCAGCTTAGGACAGGGGCCCCCGGATCCCCTCCACTTT.

The rearrangement uses TRBV29-1 and TRBJ1-5, with a tentative D call TRBD1 (5 bases). This CDR3 is built from 16 residues. CDR1 and CDR2 from the germline V gene are SQVTM and ANQGSEA. Trimming cost V 7 bases and J 2 bases, with 21 bases left between them. CDR3 sequence: CSGSGREGRGNQPQHF. Written as DNA, the CDR3 is TGCAGCGGGTCGGGGCGGGAGGGGAGGGGCAATCAGCCCCAGCATTTT.

This chain uses TRBV6-1 with TRBJ1-2; D gene ambiguous. The CDR3 totals 15 residues. Germline loops: CDR1 MNHNS, CDR2 SASEGT. V was clipped by 2 bases and J by 1 base, with 11 bases between them. CDR3 bases: TGTGCCAGCAGTGAATCGTCGGAGGTTAACTATGGCTACACCTTC. Its translation is CASSESSEVNYGYTF.

The rearrangement uses TRBV7-8 and TRBJ1-5; D is unresolved. V gave up 1 base and J gave up 4 bases, with 8 bases separating them. Germline CDR1 reads SGHVS; CDR2 reads FQNEAQ. CDR3 length equals 14 residues. The CDR3 DNA reads TGTGCCAGCAGCTTAGTAAGCCAAAATCAGCCCCAGCATTTT. Protein sequence: CASSLVSQNQPQHF.

The chain combines TRBV7-2 with TRBJ1-5; D is perhaps TRBD1 (6 bases). CDR3 size: 14 residues. V lost 1 base to trimming and J lost 5 bases, with 9 bases between them. Germline CDR1 and CDR2: SGHTA and FQGNSA. Here the CDR3 DNA reads TGTGCCAGCAGCTTAGGGACAGCCCATCAGCCCCAGCATTTT. It is translated as CASSLGTAHQPQHF.